These 14 T cell receptor beta chains were all obtained from the same sample, sequenced in a study of tumor and adjacent non-tumor tissue in lung cancer. A modified ARM-PCR protocol with three rounds of nested PCR amplified TCRbeta. TCRdb called the multiplex PCR reads again in MiXCR, with one record for every CDR3 protein. The sample contains 200,000 or so distinct CDR3 sequences, about 76% of which appear only once. No cell sorting was done before RNA was extracted from the tissue. The sample consisted of lung tumor tissue. These receptor sequences come from a man aged 55 to 69 with non-small cell lung cancer.

Points on this clonotype: The junction differs from germline at one of its ends, possibly a read error. The chain uses TRBV20-1 and TRBJ2-5, with TRBD2 matching 10 bases. The CDR3 totals 16 residues. Germline assignment: CDR1 DFQATT and CDR2 SNEGSKA (reference sequence). In DNA, the CDR3 is TGCAGTGTTAGAGATCGCCTAGCGGGGGCTCAAGAGACCCAGTACTTC. This translates into CSVRDRLAGAQETQYF.

The chain has TRBV5-1 and TRBJ2-3, with 10 bases matching TRBD2. This CDR3 contains 17 residues. V lost 0 bases and J lost 2; bases outside the gene matches: 6. CDR1 is SGHRS, CDR2 YFSETQ, per germline. The DNA for the CDR3 is TGCGCCAGCAGCTTGGGCCTAGCGGGGGCGTCCACAGATACGCAGTATTTT. It codes for CASSLGLAGASTDTQYF.

The V call is TRBV13, the J call TRBJ2-2, with TRBD1 identical over 8 bases. The CDR3 consists of 14 residues. The junction had 8 bases not matched to a gene; V was cut back by 9 bases and J by 5 bases. Germline V gives CDR1 PRHDT, CDR2 FYEKMQ (reference sequence). CDR3 DNA: TGTGCCAGGAGCGCGGACAGGGTAACCGGGGAGCTGTTTTTT. Residues: CARSADRVTGELFF.

This clonotype was detected only once. Just one base apart from a much larger clone, this may be a read error. This chain joins TRBV20-1 and TRBJ2-7; maybe TRBD2 (6 bases). Germline-derived CDR1 and CDR2 are DFQATT and SNEGSKA (reference sequence). The CDR3 extends over 14 amino acids. With 4 bases removed from V and 6 bases from J, the gap between germline ends came to 19 bases. The CDR3 is CSATVGGKGLEQYF. The CDR3 DNA is TGCAGTGCTACAGTGGGCGGGAAGGGTCTCGAGCAGTACTTC.

A word on this clonotype: One end of the junction does not line up with germline, which may come from a read error. The chain couples TRBV12-3 or TRBV12-4 to TRBJ2-7; weak D call: TRBD1 (5 bases). This CDR3 contains 13 residues. The CDR3 reads CAGSLIREREQYF. Written as DNA, the CDR3 is TGTGCCGGCAGTTTGATCAGGGAAAGGGAGCAGTACTTC.

This clonotype was seen a handful of times. The V gene is TRBV20-1, the J gene TRBJ2-7; D assignment may be TRBD1 or TRBD2 (6 bases each). This CDR3 has 15 amino acids. Germline CDR1 and CDR2: DFQATT and SNEGSKA (reference sequence). Trimming left V 4 bases short and J 1 base short, with 17 bases between. CDR3 nucleotides: TGCAGTGCTACCTCTCGGGGGCGGATGTCCTACGAGCAGTACTTC. The encoded protein is CSATSRGRMSYEQYF.

On this clonotype itself: At one of its ends the junction is not consistent with the germline gene, which may arise from a read error. The chain uses TRBV7-8 and TRBJ1-5; 7 bases fit TRBD1. Germline V gene sequence: CDR1 SGHVS, CDR2 FQNEAQ. This CDR3 has 15 residues. The CDR3 DNA sequence: TGTGTCAGCAGCGTGGACAGGATTAGCAATCAGCCCCAGCATTTT. It is translated as CVSSVDRISNQPQHF.

The V and J genes are TRBV28 and TRBJ2-5; 10 bases line up with TRBD1. CDR3 length: 14 residues. Looked up from germline, CDR1 is MDHEN and CDR2 is SYDVKM. The V gene end was trimmed by 8 bases and the J gene end by 2 bases; junction bases not matched to a gene: 5. CDR3 DNA sequence: TGTGCCAGCGCCGACAGGGGGCTTCAAGAGACCCAGTACTTC. This sequence encodes CASADRGLQETQYF.

This rearrangement joins TRBV7-9 to TRBJ1-1, with TRBD1 as a possible D gene (6 bases). V was pared by 3 bases and J by 1 base, with 9 bases between. CDR3 length: 14 amino acids. Germline V gene lookup returns CDR1 SEHNR and CDR2 FQNEAQ (reference sequence). The CDR3 DNA is TGTGCCAGCAGCTTGGGGGCTCAGAACACTGAAGCTTTCTTT. Residues: CASSLGAQNTEAFF. Complete variable domain (other parts from reference TRBV7-9 and TRBJ1-1): DTGVSQNPRHKITKRGQNVTFRCDPISEHNRLYWYRQTLGQGPEFLTYFQNEAQLEKSRLLSDRFSAERPKGSFSTLEIQRTEQGDSAMYLCASSLGAQNTEAFFGQGTRLTVV.

The CDR3 loop is CASRAVNQGYGYTF. The CDR3 DNA reads TGTGCCAGCAGGGCGGTAAATCAGGGCTATGGCTACACCTTC. The rearrangement uses TRBV28 and TRBJ1-2; D is perhaps TRBD1 (5 bases). V lost 6 bases, J lost 4 bases, and 15 bases lay in between. Germline CDR1 is MDHEN and CDR2 is SYDVKM. The CDR3 sequence is 14 residues long.

Details on this clonotype: At one end the junction does not follow the germline gene, possibly because of a read error. CDR3 DNA sequence: TGTGTCAGCAGTTCATTTCCGATGACAGGGATGAACACTGAAGCTTTCTTT. Its translation: CVSSSFPMTGMNTEAFF. The chain is built from TRBV12-3 or TRBV12-4 and TRBJ1-1, with 7 nucleotides matching TRBD1. The CDR3 is 17 residues long.

The sample holds one count of this clonotype. The V gene is TRBV11-3, the J gene TRBJ1-5; D is unclear. The V end was cut by 3 bases, the J end by 12 bases, with 24 bases between. This CDR3 contains 16 residues. Germline loops: CDR1 SGHNT, CDR2 YENEEA. This CDR3 reads CASSFDLRRIAISQHF. The DNA for the CDR3 is TGTGCCAGCAGCTTCGATTTGAGGAGAATAGCAATCAGCCAGCATTTT.

This clonotype has at least ten counts. J is TRBJ1-1 and V is TRBV11-2; the D gene is possibly TRBD1 (6 bases). The CDR3 totals 13 residues. CDR1 and CDR2 (germline): SGHAT, FQNNGV. V was pared by 5 bases and J by 5 bases, with 12 bases between. The CDR3 is CASSGVGGTEAFF. The CDR3 coding sequence is TGTGCCAGCAGCGGAGTAGGGGGGACTGAAGCTTTCTTT.

Remarks on this clonotype: This may stem from a read error, because a much larger clone lies one nucleotide away. The chain couples TRBV29-1 to TRBJ2-3; D is ambiguous. This CDR3 has 10 amino acids. Between the trimmed V and J ends, which lost 7 bases and 4 bases, there was a span of 6 bases. Germline V gene data show CDR1 as SQVTM and CDR2 as ANQGSEA. CDR3 nucleotides: TGCAGCGCTTGGTCAGATACGCAGTATTTT. This sequence encodes CSAWSDTQYF.